This is a list of T cell receptor beta chains from one sample in a study of blood T cell repertoires in COVID-19. Data came from immunoSEQ multiplex PCR; TCRdb stores just in-frame clones and leaves some out. This table has 95,000 to 150,000 clones, approximately 74% appearing once. The material sequenced was peripheral blood. Receptors originate from a man at least 80 years old with COVID-19, enrolled during active disease. The CDR3 runs from the conserved cysteine through the conserved F or W. The order of the fields is clone size, D gene, J gene, V gene, CDR3 protein, CDR3 DNA. The D gene is left open where the match is weak. Clone size is stated in some rows and not others, as once, few, many or a class when expanded.

-,TRBD2,TRBJ2-3,TRBV6-2/TRBV6-3,CASSTGTSASTDTQYF,TGTGCCAGCAGCACCGGGACTAGCGCCAGCACAGATACGCAGTATTTT
-,-,TRBJ1-6,TRBV19,CASRGRDNSPLHF,TGTGCCAGCCGGGGGAGGGATAATTCACCCCTCCACTTT
-,-,TRBJ1-6,TRBV27,CASTPIRDKDSPLHF,TGTGCCAGCACCCCCATCCGGGACAAGGATTCACCCCTCCACTTT
-,-,TRBJ2-3,TRBV6-1,CASSDQGGEVSDTQYF,TGTGCCAGCAGTGATCAGGGGGGCGAGGTTTCAGATACGCAGTATTTT
-,TRBD2,TRBJ2-3,TRBV6-2/TRBV6-3,CASSFGSGSPTDTQYF,TGTGCCAGCAGTTTTGGTAGCGGGAGCCCGACAGATACGCAGTATTTT
-,-,TRBJ1-2,TRBV5-1,CASSPADGGPYYGYTF,TGCGCCAGCAGCCCGGCGGATGGGGGCCCTTATTATGGCTACACCTTC
once,TRBD2,TRBJ2-7,TRBV5-4,CASSFAGTSDYEQYF,TGTGCCAGCAGCTTTGCCGGGACTAGCGACTACGAGCAGTACTTC
-,TRBD2,TRBJ2-1,TRBV4-2,CASSQRTSGDPNEQFF,TGTGCCAGCAGCCAAAGGACTAGCGGGGACCCCAATGAGCAGTTCTTC
few,-,TRBJ1-6,TRBV3-1/TRBV3-2,CASSRRESDSPLHF,TGTGCCAGCAGCCGAAGGGAGAGCGATTCACCCCTCCACTTT
once,-,TRBJ2-5,TRBV3-1/TRBV3-2,CASSLRGQETQYF,TGTGCCAGCAGCCTACGCGGGCAAGAGACCCAGTACTTC
-,TRBD1,TRBJ1-1,TRBV28,CASTTSGQGMNTEAFF,TGTGCCAGCACCACCTCCGGACAGGGAATGAACACTGAAGCTTTCTTT
few,-,TRBJ2-3,TRBV12-3/TRBV12-4,CASSLSALDTQYF,TGTGCCAGCAGTTTAAGCGCCTTGGATACGCAGTATTTT
-,-,TRBJ1-2,TRBV7-9,CASSQSNNYGYTF,TGTGCCAGCAGCCAATCCAATAACTATGGCTACACCTTC
-,TRBD2,TRBJ2-1,TRBV27,CASSGLTSVSYNEQFF,TGTGCCAGCAGTGGGCTGACTAGCGTCTCCTACAATGAGCAGTTCTTC
-,TRBD1,TRBJ1-4,TRBV28,CASSSIGQGGNLGKLFF,TGTGCCAGCAGTTCGATCGGACAGGGGGGAAATCTAGGAAAACTGTTTTTT
-,-,TRBJ2-1,TRBV2,CASSGRYTLNEQFF,TGTGCCAGCAGTGGGCGGTACACGCTCAATGAGCAGTTCTTC
few,-,TRBJ2-7,TRBV10-3,CAISAGKVPSEQYF,TGTGCCATCAGTGCCGGTAAAGTGCCGTCCGAGCAGTACTTC
many,TRBD2,TRBJ2-7,TRBV11-3,CASSLGAGGTYEQYF,TGTGCCAGCAGCCTAGGAGCGGGAGGGACCTACGAGCAGTACTTC
-,TRBD1,TRBJ2-7,TRBV4-2,CASSQGGQGGLEQYF,TGTGCCAGCAGCCAAGGGGGACAGGGAGGGCTCGAGCAGTACTTC
-,TRBD1,TRBJ1-2,TRBV28,CALRGPDYGYTF,TGTGCCCTCAGGGGGCCCGACTATGGCTACACCTTC
-,TRBD2,TRBJ2-1,TRBV7-9,CASSFSGRVDEQFF,TGTGCCAGCAGCTTTAGCGGGAGGGTAGACGAGCAGTTCTTC
-,TRBD2,TRBJ2-3,TRBV2,CASSEEIAGGFTDTQYF,TGTGCCAGCAGTGAGGAAATAGCGGGAGGGTTCACAGATACGCAGTATTTT
-,-,TRBJ2-3,TRBV5-8,CASSLARNTLTDTQYF,TGTGCCAGCAGCTTGGCCAGGAATACCCTCACAGATACGCAGTATTTT
-,-,TRBJ2-3,TRBV9,CASSVISRTDTQYF,TGTGCCAGCAGCGTTATATCTCGCACAGATACGCAGTATTTT
-,TRBD2,TRBJ2-7,TRBV6-1,CASSEGSGSSYEQYF,TGTGCCAGCAGTGAAGGGAGCGGGAGTTCCTACGAGCAGTACTTC
-,TRBD2,TRBJ2-1,TRBV24-1,CAAGPSGYNEQFF,TGTGCCGCTGGGCCTAGCGGTTACAATGAGCAGTTCTTC
-,-,TRBJ2-1,TRBV20-1,CSASRWEDSYNEQFF,TGCAGTGCTAGTAGGTGGGAGGATTCCTACAATGAGCAGTTCTTC
-,TRBD2,TRBJ2-7,TRBV28,CASWQGRSSGRAKRTYEQYF,TGTGCCAGCTGGCAGGGGAGGTCTAGCGGGAGGGCCAAAAGAACCTACGAGCAGTACTTC